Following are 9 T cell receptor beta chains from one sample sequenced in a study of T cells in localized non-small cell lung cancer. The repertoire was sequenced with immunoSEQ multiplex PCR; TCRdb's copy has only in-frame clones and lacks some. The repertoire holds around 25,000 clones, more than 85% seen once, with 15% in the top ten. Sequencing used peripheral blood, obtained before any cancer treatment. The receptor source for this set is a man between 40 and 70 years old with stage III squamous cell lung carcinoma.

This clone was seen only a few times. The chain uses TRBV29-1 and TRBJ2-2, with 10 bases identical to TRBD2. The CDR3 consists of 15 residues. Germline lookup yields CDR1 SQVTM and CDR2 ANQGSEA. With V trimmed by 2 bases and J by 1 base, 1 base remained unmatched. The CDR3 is CSVELAGVNTGELFF. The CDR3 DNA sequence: TGCAGCGTTGAACTAGCGGGAGTGAACACCGGGGAGCTGTTTTTT.

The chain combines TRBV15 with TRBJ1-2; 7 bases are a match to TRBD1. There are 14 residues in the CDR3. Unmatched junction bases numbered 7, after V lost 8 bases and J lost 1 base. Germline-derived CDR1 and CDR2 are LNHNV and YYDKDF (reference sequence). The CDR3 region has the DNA TGTGCCACCTCCGGACAGGTCGGTAACTATGGCTACACCTTC. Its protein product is CATSGQVGNYGYTF.

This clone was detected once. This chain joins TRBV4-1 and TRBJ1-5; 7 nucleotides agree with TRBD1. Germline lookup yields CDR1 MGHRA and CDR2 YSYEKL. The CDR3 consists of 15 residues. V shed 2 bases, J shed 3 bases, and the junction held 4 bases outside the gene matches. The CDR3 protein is CASSQTGAVNQPQHF. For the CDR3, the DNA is TGCGCCAGCAGCCAAACAGGGGCCGTCAATCAGCCCCAGCATTTT.

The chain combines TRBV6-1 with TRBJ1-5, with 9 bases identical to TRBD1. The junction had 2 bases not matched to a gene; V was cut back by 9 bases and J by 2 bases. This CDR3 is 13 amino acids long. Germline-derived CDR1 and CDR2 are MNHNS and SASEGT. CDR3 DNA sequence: TGTGCCAGTTGGGACAGGGGCAATCAGCCCCAGCATTTT. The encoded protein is CASWDRGNQPQHF.

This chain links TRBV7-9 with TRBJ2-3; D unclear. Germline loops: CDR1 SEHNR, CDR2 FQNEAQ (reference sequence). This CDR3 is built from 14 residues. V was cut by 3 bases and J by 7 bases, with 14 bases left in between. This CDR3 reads CASSFFKDWNTQYF. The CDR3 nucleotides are TGTGCCAGCAGCTTCTTCAAGGATTGGAATACGCAGTATTTT.

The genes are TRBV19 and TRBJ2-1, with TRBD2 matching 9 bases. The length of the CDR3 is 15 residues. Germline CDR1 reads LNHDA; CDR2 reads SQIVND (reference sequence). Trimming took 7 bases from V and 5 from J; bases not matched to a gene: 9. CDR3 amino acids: CASTGSGLANNEQFF. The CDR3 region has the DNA TGTGCCAGTACCGGGTCGGGACTAGCCAACAATGAGCAGTTCTTC.

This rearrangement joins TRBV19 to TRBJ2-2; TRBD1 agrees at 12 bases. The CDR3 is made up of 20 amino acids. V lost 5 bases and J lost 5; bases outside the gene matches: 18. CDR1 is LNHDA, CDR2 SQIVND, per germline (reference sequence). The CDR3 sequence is CASSWDRGLGATGGTGELFF. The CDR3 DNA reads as TGTGCCAGTAGTTGGGACAGGGGGCTCGGGGCTACCGGGGGAACCGGGGAGCTGTTTTTT.

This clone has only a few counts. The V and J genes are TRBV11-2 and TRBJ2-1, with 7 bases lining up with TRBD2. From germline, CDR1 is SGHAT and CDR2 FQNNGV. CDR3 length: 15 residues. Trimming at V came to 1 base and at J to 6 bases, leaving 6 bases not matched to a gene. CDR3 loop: CASSLAPGGGNEQFF. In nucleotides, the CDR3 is TGTGCCAGCAGCTTAGCACCGGGGGGTGGCAATGAGCAGTTCTTC.

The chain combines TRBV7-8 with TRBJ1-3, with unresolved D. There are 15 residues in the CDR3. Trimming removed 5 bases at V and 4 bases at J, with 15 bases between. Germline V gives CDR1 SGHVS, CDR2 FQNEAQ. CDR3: CASSPLGSVGNTIYF. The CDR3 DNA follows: TGTGCCAGCAGCCCCCTAGGTTCGGTGGGAAACACCATATATTTT.